A single sample is the source of the 16 T cell receptor beta chains below, sequenced in a study of T cell responses to AZD1222 COVID-19 vaccine. The data were produced by immunoSEQ multiplex PCR, yet TCRdb's version contains in-frame clones alone and is incomplete. The table records approximately 130,000 clones, about nine tenths of them present only once. Here the sequenced sample was peripheral blood, taken on day 0 of AZD1222 vaccination. The receptors stem from an adult in good health.

This sequence joins TRBV4-1 and TRBJ2-4, with D perhaps matching TRBD1 or TRBD2 (5 bases each). V lost 0 bases and J 3 bases, leaving 15 bases between the germline ends. The CDR3 consists of 17 residues. Germline V CDR1 and CDR2: MGHRA, YSYEKL. The CDR3 loop reads CASSQEVWDLFKNIQYF. In nucleotides, the CDR3 is TGCGCCAGCAGCCAAGAAGTATGGGACCTATTCAAAAACATTCAGTACTTC.

V usage is TRBV5-1 and J usage is TRBJ1-5; TRBD1 aligns across 9 bases. V shed 3 bases and J 8 bases; nucleotides not matched to a gene: 9. The length of the CDR3 is 15 residues. Looked up from germline, CDR1 is SGHRS and CDR2 is YFSETQ. The CDR3 region has the DNA TGCGCCAGCAGCTGGAAGGGACAGGGAGGGGAGCCCCAGCATTTT. This codes for CASSWKGQGGEPQHF.

Regarding this clone: In the same sample, other DNA sequences code for this CDR3. J is TRBJ2-7 and V is TRBV28, with unresolved D. Germline CDR1 reads MDHEN; CDR2 reads SYDVKM. This CDR3 contains 11 residues. The V and J ends lost 5 bases and 2 bases respectively, with 4 bases between them. CDR3 sequence: CASSPAYEQYF. As DNA, the CDR3 is TGTGCCAGCAGTCCCGCCTACGAGCAGTACTTC.

The rearrangement uses TRBV7-2 and TRBJ1-1, with 8 bases aligning to TRBD1. CDR3 size: 14 residues. From germline, CDR1 is SGHTA and CDR2 FQGNSA. V gave up 7 bases and J gave up 3 bases; unmatched junction bases: 7. CDR3 sequence reads: CASTPGGWDTEAFF. In DNA form, the CDR3 reads TGTGCCAGCACCCCAGGGGGCTGGGACACTGAAGCTTTCTTT. Together with reference TRBV7-2 and TRBJ1-1, the CDR3 gives the full variable domain: GAGVSQSPSNKVTEKGKDVELRCDPISGHTALYWYRQSLGQGLEFLIYFQGNSAPDKSGLPSDRFSAERTGGSVSTLTIQRTQQEDSAVYLCASTPGGWDTEAFFGQGTRLTVV.

This chain uses TRBV6-6 with TRBJ1-6; D possibly corresponds to TRBD1 (5 bases). The CDR3 spans 14 residues. CDR1 and CDR2 from the germline V gene are MNHNY and SVGAGI (reference sequence). The V and J ends lost 2 bases and 10 bases respectively, with 12 bases between them. This chain's CDR3 is CASSYDGHGSPLHF. CDR3 nucleotide sequence: TGTGCCAGCAGTTACGACGGACATGGATCACCCCTCCACTTT.

The V and J genes are TRBV28 and TRBJ1-5; 8 bases are shared with TRBD1. With 11 bases clipped from V and 0 bases from J, the junction kept 6 bases outside the gene matches. This CDR3 has 14 residues. The germline gives CDR1 MDHEN, CDR2 SYDVKM. The CDR3 sequence is CAARGLGSNQPQHF. Here the CDR3 DNA reads TGTGCCGCCAGGGGGCTTGGTAGCAATCAGCCCCAGCATTTT.

The chain employs TRBV28 and TRBJ1-1; D perhaps matches TRBD1 (6 bases). Germline-derived CDR1 and CDR2 are MDHEN and SYDVKM. The V gene lost 3 bases and the J gene lost 4 bases, with 12 bases spanning the gap. The CDR3 is 14 amino acids. This CDR3 is CASSFTGTATEAFF. CDR3 bases: TGTGCCAGCAGTTTTACAGGGACGGCCACTGAAGCTTTCTTT.

The genes are TRBV7-9 and TRBJ2-1; D perhaps matches TRBD1 (5 bases). Per germline, CDR1 SEHNR and CDR2 FQNEAQ (reference sequence). The CDR3 covers 15 residues. V lost 5 bases, J lost 0 bases, and 11 bases lay in between. The CDR3 sequence: CASSLRGSSYNEQFF. Written as DNA, the CDR3 is TGTGCCAGCAGCCTTAGGGGAAGCTCCTACAATGAGCAGTTCTTC.

This rearrangement joins TRBV11-1 to TRBJ2-1, with 8 bases identical to TRBD2. Losses at the gene ends were 4 bases for V and 8 bases for J; bases not matched to a gene: 13. The CDR3 contains 16 residues. In germline, CDR1 is SGHAT, CDR2 FQDESV (reference sequence). The CDR3 DNA sequence: TGTGCCAGCAGCTATACTAGCGGCCCCCCTGGCGATGAGCAGTTCTTC. Translation: CASSYTSGPPGDEQFF.

The CDR3 DNA reads TGTGCCAGCAGTCAGAGCCTAGGAAATGAGCAGTTCTTC. Protein: CASSQSLGNEQFF. V usage is TRBV11-2 and J usage is TRBJ2-1; no firm D call. Germline V lookup: CDR1 SGHAT, CDR2 FQNNGV. The CDR3 is made up of 13 amino acids. The V end was cut by 6 bases, the J end by 7 bases, with 13 bases between.

The chain joins TRBV5-1 to TRBJ2-2; 9 positions agree with TRBD2. Germline values: CDR1 SGHRS, CDR2 YFSETQ. This CDR3 spans 17 amino acids. J lost 0 bases, V lost 1 base, and 4 bases had no gene match. The CDR3 nucleotides read TGCGCCAGCAGCTTGCTCCCTAGCGGGGCGAACACCGGGGAGCTGTTTTTT. Its protein is CASSLLPSGANTGELFF.

The chain recombines TRBV19 with TRBJ1-1, with 7 bases matching TRBD1. Germline V gives CDR1 LNHDA, CDR2 SQIVND (reference sequence). Losses at the gene ends were 7 bases for V and 10 bases for J; bases not matched to a gene: 15. CDR3 length: 14 residues. The CDR3 protein is CASIPDRVSSLAFF. In DNA, the CDR3 is TGTGCCAGTATCCCTGACAGGGTATCTTCGCTAGCTTTCTTT.

The chain uses TRBV5-5 and TRBJ2-1, with D maybe TRBD1 (5 bases). Germline assignment: CDR1 SGHKS and CDR2 YYEKEE (reference sequence). Trimming took 0 bases from V and 6 from J, leaving 10 bases between them. The CDR3 totals 14 residues. The CDR3 DNA reads as TGTGCCAGCAGCTTGGTCAGGGAAGGCAATGAGCAGTTCTTC. Its protein product is CASSLVREGNEQFF.

This chain uses TRBV5-1 with TRBJ2-4; D may be TRBD1 (6 bases). This CDR3 has 16 amino acids. Germline V gene lookup returns CDR1 SGHRS and CDR2 YFSETQ. The V end was cut by 2 bases, the J end by 2 bases, with 14 bases between. CDR3 loop: CASSLQGTGSKNIQYF. The CDR3 nucleotides are TGCGCCAGCAGCTTACAGGGTACGGGTTCCAAAAACATTCAGTACTTC.

The V gene is TRBV5-6, the J gene TRBJ2-1; 12 bases match TRBD2. The CDR3 has 14 amino acids. The V gene's germline CDR1 is SGHDT and CDR2 YYEEEE. V lost 4 bases to trimming and J lost 7 bases; unmatched junction nucleotides: 3. CDR3 bases: TGTGCCAGCAGCCGGACTAGCGGGAATAATGAGCAGTTCTTC. The encoded protein is CASSRTSGNNEQFF.

This clone appeared once. The chain has TRBV24-1 and TRBJ2-1; 11 nucleotides line up with TRBD1. There are 16 residues in the CDR3. Germline CDR1 is KGHDR and CDR2 is SFDVKD. V lost 4 bases and J lost 3; bases outside the gene matches: 4. In nucleotides, the CDR3 is TGTGCCACCAGTGACCCCGGGACAGGGGGCTACAATGAGCAGTTCTTC. Protein: CATSDPGTGGYNEQFF.